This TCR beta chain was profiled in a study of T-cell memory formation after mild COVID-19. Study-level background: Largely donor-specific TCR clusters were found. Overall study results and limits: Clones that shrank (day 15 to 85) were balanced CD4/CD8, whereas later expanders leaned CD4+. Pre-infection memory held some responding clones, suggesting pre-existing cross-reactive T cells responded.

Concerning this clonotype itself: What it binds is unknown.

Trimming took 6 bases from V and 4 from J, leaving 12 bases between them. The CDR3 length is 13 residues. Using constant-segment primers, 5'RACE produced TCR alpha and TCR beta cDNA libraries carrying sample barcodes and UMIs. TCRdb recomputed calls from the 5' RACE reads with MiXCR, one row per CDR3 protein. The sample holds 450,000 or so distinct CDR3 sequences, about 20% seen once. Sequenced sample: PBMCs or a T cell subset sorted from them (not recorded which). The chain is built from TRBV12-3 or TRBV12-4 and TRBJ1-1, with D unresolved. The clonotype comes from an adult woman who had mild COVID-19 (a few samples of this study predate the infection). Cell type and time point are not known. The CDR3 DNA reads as TGTGCCAGCAGCTCGGGGTGGATCACTGAAGCTTTCTTT. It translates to CASSSGWITEAFF.